This entry is about one TCR beta chain. This CDR3 has 11 residues. Germline V gene data show CDR1 as GTSNPN and CDR2 as SVGIG (reference sequence). V shed 4 bases and J shed 3 bases, with 7 bases lying between them. Profiling relied on immunoSEQ multiplex PCR, and the TCRdb table lists in-frame clones only, not all of them. The sample consists of approximately 120,000 clones, 80% to 95% of them appearing once. This sample is drawn from a study of blood T cell repertoires in COVID-19. About the study: Sites across the United States, Italy and Spain contributed samples from acute and convalescent COVID-19.

Seattle cases were enrolled at active infection and followed longitudinally. The sequence derives from a man aged 50 to 60 with COVID-19, enrolled during active disease. J is TRBJ2-7 and V is TRBV30; the D is unclear. Sequenced sample: peripheral blood. The CDR3: CAWNRGYEQYF. In DNA form, the CDR3 reads TGTGCCTGGAATAGAGGCTACGAGCAGTACTTC.